This T cell receptor (beta chain) was documented in a study of monozygotic twins with inflammatory bowel disease. Study findings and constraints: Especially with disease activity, IBD patients had fewer clonotypes in common with others than healthy twins did.

The germline CDR1 and CDR2 sequences are SEHNR and FQNEAQ (reference sequence). The CDR3 length is 13 residues. Whole-blood total RNA was extracted without T cell sorting. Comments on this clonotype: The antigen remains undetermined.

Both TCRalpha and TCRbeta cDNA were subjected to two nested PCRs lasting approximately 16 and 10 cycles. TCRdb reanalyzed the 5' RACE reads, giving one entry per CDR3 protein sequence and no DNA. The specimen's table records roughly 320,000 distinct CDR3 sequences. This rearrangement joins TRBV7-9 to TRBJ2-7. Sequencing used blood. The origin of this receptor is a human donor with ulcerative colitis or Crohn's disease, or a healthy co-twin of an affected twin (not recorded which). The CDR3 loop reads CASSLVGRNEQYF.